These 18 T cell receptor beta chains were sequenced from one sample in a study of blood T cell repertoires in COVID-19. Data came from immunoSEQ multiplex PCR; TCRdb stores just in-frame clones and leaves some out. The table has roughly 180,000 clones, about nine tenths seen once. Material for sequencing was peripheral blood. The receptors here all came from a woman in her thirties with acute or convalescent COVID-19.

This clone was detected only a few times. The chain links TRBV18 to TRBJ2-7, with 13 bases matching TRBD2. Germline assignment: CDR1 KGHSH and CDR2 LQKENI. The J segment lost 5 bases and the V segment lost 2 bases, leaving 3 bases of the junction unmatched. The CDR3 length is 15 residues. CDR3 in DNA: TGTGCCAGCTCACCAGGACTAGCGGGAGTCAACGAGCAGTACTTC. It yields the protein CASSPGLAGVNEQYF.

The chain is built from TRBV7-2 and TRBJ2-1; 8 positions agree with TRBD2. CDR3 size: 16 residues. CDR1 SGHTA and CDR2 FQGNSA come from the germline V gene. V lost 2 bases and J lost 7; bases outside the gene matches: 10. CDR3 coding DNA: TGTGCCAGCAGCTTAAGGGGACTAGGAGCAAGGAATGAGCAGTTCTTC. Amino acids: CASSLRGLGARNEQFF.

This chain links TRBV29-1 with TRBJ2-3; 7 nucleotides agree with TRBD2. The ends lost 7 bases at V and 2 bases at J; junction bases unmatched: 6. The CDR3 is 13 amino acids. CDR1 SQVTM and CDR2 ANQGSEA come from the germline V gene. CDR3 amino acids: CSGKAGPTDTQYF. DNA of the CDR3: TGCAGCGGAAAAGCGGGACCCACAGATACGCAGTATTTT.

V is TRBV5-5 and J is TRBJ2-1; D remains ambiguous. The CDR3 has 15 amino acids. Trimming removed 0 bases from V and 2 bases from J, with 9 bases in between. Germline V gene sequence: CDR1 SGHKS, CDR2 YYEKEE (reference sequence). CDR3 residues: CASSLVLAPYNEQFF. CDR3 DNA sequence: TGTGCCAGCAGCTTGGTATTAGCACCCTACAATGAGCAGTTCTTC.

The chain joins TRBV11-2 to TRBJ2-5; D unclear. This CDR3 has 15 amino acids. Germline values: CDR1 SGHAT, CDR2 FQNNGV. V was cut by 0 bases and J by 4 bases, with 12 bases left in between. CDR3 protein: CASSLDKALPETQYF. The CDR3 nucleotides read TGTGCCAGCAGCTTAGATAAAGCCCTGCCAGAGACCCAGTACTTC. Full variable domain (rest looked up from reference TRBV11-2 and TRBJ2-5): EAGVAQSPRYKIIEKRQSVAFWCNPISGHATLYWYQQILGQGPKLLIQFQNNGVVDDSQLPKDRFSAERLKGVDSTLKIQPAKLEDSAVYLCASSLDKALPETQYFGPGTRLLVL.

This clone appeared a single time. V and J are TRBV28 and TRBJ2-7; 15 nucleotides line up with TRBD2. Trimming at V came to 5 bases and at J to 9 bases, leaving 14 bases not matched to a gene. The CDR3 spans 17 residues. Per germline, CDR1 MDHEN and CDR2 SYDVKM. CDR3 nucleotide sequence: TGTGCCAGCAGTAAAATCCCGGGACTAGCGGGAGGACGGGTGCAGTACTTC. It specifies CASSKIPGLAGGRVQYF.

The chain is built from TRBV20-1 and TRBJ2-7; a possible D gene is TRBD2 (5 bases). Trimming stripped 3 bases from V and 2 bases from J, with 14 bases between. CDR3 length equals 14 residues. Germline lookup yields CDR1 DFQATT and CDR2 SNEGSKA (reference sequence). This CDR3 reads CSASPKRVAYEQYF. DNA of the CDR3: TGCAGTGCTAGTCCCAAGAGGGTGGCCTACGAGCAGTACTTC.

This chain links TRBV2 with TRBJ2-3, with a possible D match to TRBD2 (6 bases). Germline CDR1 is SNHLY and CDR2 is FYNNEI. This CDR3 has 13 residues. V was trimmed by 10 bases and J by 7 bases, leaving 18 bases between them. CDR3 amino acids: CATPGPGGYTQYF. The CDR3 nucleotides read TGTGCCACTCCTGGCCCCGGGGGTTATACGCAGTATTTT.

The chain joins TRBV28 to TRBJ1-5; D not resolved. This CDR3 is built from 13 residues. V was trimmed by 3 bases and J by 2 bases, leaving 5 bases between them. The germline CDR1 and CDR2 sequences are MDHEN and SYDVKM. The CDR3, as DNA: TGTGCCAGCAGTTTCGGGGGCAATCAGCCCCAGCATTTT. Its translation: CASSFGGNQPQHF.

CDR3 in amino acids: CASSTDRNQPQHF. CDR3 nucleotides: TGTGCCAGCAGCACGGACAGAAATCAGCCCCAGCATTTT. The V and J genes are TRBV11-3 and TRBJ1-5; D is possibly TRBD1 (6 bases). The V gene lost 5 bases and the J gene lost 4 bases, with 9 bases spanning the gap. Germline V gives CDR1 SGHNT, CDR2 YENEEA. This CDR3 is built from 13 residues.

This sequence joins TRBV14 and TRBJ1-1; D unresolved. The CDR3 runs to 12 residues. Germline V gene data show CDR1 as SGHDN and CDR2 as FVKESK. The V gene lost 1 base and the J gene lost 4 bases, with 4 bases spanning the gap. The CDR3 nucleotides are TGTGCCAGCAGCCAAGTCTCCACTGAAGCTTTCTTT. Protein sequence: CASSQVSTEAFF.

The chain is built from TRBV3-1 (or the pseudogene TRBV3-2) and TRBJ2-1; 7 nucleotides align to TRBD2. With 4 bases clipped from V and 10 bases from J, the junction kept 10 bases outside the gene matches. The length of the CDR3 is 14 residues. Germline-derived CDR1 and CDR2 are LGHDT and YNNKEL (reference sequence). The DNA of the CDR3 is TGTGCCAGCAGCCCCCCGGGAGGCAATAGGGAGCAGTTCTTC. It is translated as CASSPPGGNREQFF.

In this sample, this clone turned up a few times. This sequence joins TRBV28 and TRBJ2-7; TRBD1 might be the D (6 bases). V lost 10 bases, J lost 6 bases, and 13 bases lay in between. This CDR3 spans 11 amino acids. Germline-derived CDR1 and CDR2 are MDHEN and SYDVKM. Here the CDR3 DNA reads TGTGCCACCCTAAAAGGGGGCGAGCAGTACTTC. It is translated as CATLKGGEQYF.

This clone has only one observation. This chain links TRBV27 with TRBJ2-5; the match to TRBD2 covers 8 bases. Germline CDR1 MNHEY, CDR2 SMNVEV (reference sequence). The J segment lost 5 bases and the V segment lost 8 bases, leaving 16 bases of the junction unmatched. This CDR3 has 16 amino acids. CDR3 amino acids: CASRPGLVEGAETQYF. The CDR3 bases are TGTGCCAGCCGACCGGGACTAGTGGAAGGAGCGGAGACCCAGTACTTC.

This sequence joins TRBV7-2 and TRBJ2-7; no clear D gene. There are 13 residues in the CDR3. The germline V and J ends were trimmed by 5 bases and 3 bases, with 11 bases remaining between them. In germline, CDR1 is SGHTA, CDR2 FQGNSA. Here the CDR3 DNA reads TGTGCCAGCAGCGAGACCCCGGGCTACGAGCAGTACTTC. This sequence encodes CASSETPGYEQYF.

As concerns this clone: At one of its ends the junction is not consistent with the germline gene, which may arise from a read error. This sequence joins TRBV3-1 (or the pseudogene TRBV3-2) and TRBJ1-1; D possibly corresponds to TRBD1 (5 bases). Germline V CDR1 and CDR2: LGHDT, YNNKEL (reference sequence). The CDR3 is made up of 14 amino acids. The CDR3 protein is CASTQWGVGTEAFF. The DNA of the CDR3 is TGTGCCAGCACCCAATGGGGGGTTGGCACTGAAGCTTTCTTT.

This chain connects TRBV11-3 to TRBJ1-2, with D possibly matching TRBD1 (5 bases). CDR3 size: 14 residues. The ends were cut back, 5 bases at V and 3 bases at J, with 13 bases in the middle. From germline, CDR1 is SGHNT and CDR2 YENEEA. CDR3 nucleotide sequence: TGTGCCAGCAGCCCCGGGGGGTCCGACTATGGCTACACCTTC. It yields the protein CASSPGGSDYGYTF.

V and J are TRBV24-1 and TRBJ2-3, with D possibly TRBD1 on 5 matching bases. The germline V gene encodes CDR1 KGHDR and CDR2 SFDVKD. The CDR3 loop spans 15 amino acids. Trimming left V 0 bases short and J 5 bases short, with 11 bases between. The CDR3 coding sequence is TGTGCCACCAGTGATTTGAGAAGGGGCATAGATACGCAGTATTTT. Protein: CATSDLRRGIDTQYF.